The T cell receptor beta chain described here comes from a study of CD8 T cells in Susac syndrome. Sequencing targeted TCR beta in blood CD8+ and CD4+ T cells. Overall study results and limits: It was acknowledged by the study that relatively few individuals were included in its TCR sequencing and HLA analysis.

CDR3 length: 17 amino acids. Losses at the gene ends were 3 bases for V and 3 bases for J; bases not matched to a gene: 11. In germline, CDR1 is MDHEN, CDR2 SYDVKM. RNA amounts of roughly 0.45 to 1 ug underwent reverse transcription with random hexamers. Multiplex immunoSEQ PCR targeted 54 Vbeta and 13 Jbeta TCR beta segments. TCRdb called the immunoSEQ multiplex PCR reads again in MiXCR, with one record for every CDR3 protein. The top ten clones hold about 0.1% of a sample with about 440,000 distinct CDR3 sequences, approximately 85% of them seen once. This clonotype was seen only once. Its antigen is currently unknown.

The source of this sequence is a human donor with multiple sclerosis. This chain joins TRBV28 and TRBJ2-3; 8 bases match TRBD1. The sequencing input was CD8+ T cells from PBMCs. CDR3 coding DNA: TGTGCCAGCAGTTTGCGTCGACAGGGGTATCTGACAGATACGCAGTATTTT. Protein product: CASSLRRQGYLTDTQYF. Looking up the rest from reference TRBV28 and TRBJ2-3 gives the full variable domain: DVKVTQSSRYLVKRTGEKVFLECVQDMDHENMFWYRQDPGLGLRLIYFSYDVKMKEKGDIPEGYSVSREKKERFSLILESASTNQTSMYLCASSLRRQGYLTDTQYFGPGTRLTVL.